Presented here are 5 T cell receptor beta chains from one specimen sequenced in a study of T cells after yellow fever vaccination. TCRdb redid the calling of the 5' RACE reads with MiXCR, one entry per CDR3 protein. In the table there are about 320,000 distinct CDR3 sequences, 3.5% to 4.5% of which are singletons. The sequencing here drew on PBMCs, taken 15 days after the yellow fever booster vaccination. The receptor set was obtained from a man aged 18 to 29 who received the YFV17D yellow fever vaccine.

In this sample, this clonotype turned up many times. The gene calls are TRBV7-8 and TRBJ1-2; D unresolved. Germline loops: CDR1 SGHVS, CDR2 FQNEAQ. Trimming removed 2 bases at V and 3 bases at J, with 13 bases between. The CDR3 is made up of 15 amino acids. The CDR3 DNA reads TGTGCCAGCAGCTTATCCCCCAGCGGGGACTATGGCTACACCTTC. It translates to CASSLSPSGDYGYTF.

The chain is built from TRBV29-1 and TRBJ1-1; 9 nucleotides line up with TRBD1. This CDR3 has 14 residues. V lost 8 bases, J lost 2 bases, and 9 bases stayed unmatched. Germline CDR1 SQVTM, CDR2 ANQGSEA. CDR3: CSFTGTGFNTEAFF. Written as DNA, the CDR3 is TGCAGCTTCACCGGGACAGGGTTTAACACTGAAGCTTTCTTT.

In DNA, the CDR3 is TGTGCCATCAGTCCGGGAAGGGAAGCTTTCTTT. Protein sequence: CAISPGREAFF. This chain joins TRBV10-3 and TRBJ1-1; D call uncertain. Germline-derived CDR1 and CDR2 are ENHRY and SYGVKD. V lost 5 bases and J 8 bases, leaving 9 bases between the germline ends. The CDR3 extends over 11 amino acids.

The V gene is TRBV7-8, the J gene TRBJ1-5; no clear D gene. With 6 bases removed from V and 4 bases from J, the gap between germline ends came to 13 bases. This CDR3 comprises 14 residues. Germline V gene data show CDR1 as SGHVS and CDR2 as FQNEAQ. CDR3 protein: CASSSREGNQPQHF. As DNA, the CDR3 is TGTGCCAGCAGTTCACGGGAAGGGAATCAGCCCCAGCATTTT.

The chain joins TRBV6-5 to TRBJ2-1, with TRBD1 matching over 7 bases. This CDR3 has 14 residues. Germline-derived CDR1 and CDR2 are MNHEY and SVGAGI. Germline trimming cut 7 bases from V and 6 bases from J; bases unmatched to any gene: 9. CDR3 nucleotide sequence: TGTGCCAGCACCGACAGGGACGAGGGCAATGAGCAGTTCTTC. Encoded protein: CASTDRDEGNEQFF.